This T cell receptor (beta chain) is drawn from a study of OX40 agonist ivuxolimab in advanced cancers. Study in general: The diagnoses of dose-escalation patients were hepatocellular carcinoma, melanoma, renal cell or head and neck cancer.

Sequencing used immunoSEQ multiplex PCR; TCRdb keeps in-frame clones, though not all of them. Of 71,000 or so clones detected, roughly nine tenths appear once; the ten largest clones hold roughly 2.4%. The germline CDR1 and CDR2 sequences are SGHAT and FQNNGV. Trimming took 3 bases from V and 4 from J, leaving 6 bases between them. CDR3 length: 12 residues. The receptor comes from an adult with an advanced solid tumor such as melanoma, head and neck, liver or kidney cancer. The chain links TRBV11-2 to TRBJ1-1; D gene unclear. The material was CD4+ or CD8+ T cells sorted from blood, obtained in a trial of the OX40 agonist ivuxolimab. The CDR3 here is CASSLAFTEAFF. The CDR3 region has the DNA TGTGCCAGCAGCTTGGCGTTCACTGAAGCTTTCTTT.